This TCR beta chain appears in the sequencing data of a study of vaccination effects on CD4 cells after COVID-19. Here immunoSEQ multiplex PCR was the method, and the copy in TCRdb shows in-frame clones only, minus some. The sample includes some 70,000 clones, over 75% seen only once; the top ten take more than 2%. Notes on this clone: Its antigen is currently unknown.

The CDR3 covers 14 residues. Germline CDR1 and CDR2: LGHNA and YSLEER. V was cut by 6 bases and J by 1 base, with 11 bases left in between. With about 9 days of culture completed, CD4+ T cells were isolated. Each participant was administered two doses of either the BNT162b2 or the mRNA-1273 vaccine. The TCR originated in a human donor who received a COVID-19 vaccine. This chain connects TRBV4-3 to TRBJ2-3; D is undetermined. The sample was CD4+ T cells from PBMCs cultured without peptide, taken after COVID-19 vaccination. CDR3 sequence reads: CASSPTQGTDTQYF. CDR3 in DNA: TGCGCCAGCAGTCCGACCCAGGGCACAGATACGCAGTATTTT.